The 12 T cell receptor beta chains below come from one sample, sequenced in a study of CD8+ T cells in alopecia areata. Reverse transcribed after extraction, RNA yielded cDNA as the sequencing template. Profiling relied on immunoSEQ multiplex PCR, and the TCRdb table lists in-frame clones only, not all of them. The data contain approximately 98,000 clones, approximately 59% of them singletons. Sequences were obtained from CD8+ T cells sorted from blood. Receptor source: a human donor in good health.

V usage is TRBV30 and J usage is TRBJ1-2, with D uncertain. Germline assignment: CDR1 GTSNPN and CDR2 SVGIG (reference sequence). The CDR3 covers 13 residues. Trimming pared 3 bases from V and 0 bases from J, leaving 8 bases between. CDR3 sequence reads: CAWRDGPNYGYTF. The CDR3 nucleotides read TGTGCCTGGAGGGACGGACCTAACTATGGCTACACCTTC.

The rearrangement links TRBV13 to TRBJ2-3; 15 bases are a match to TRBD2. Per the germline V gene, CDR1 is PRHDT and CDR2 is FYEKMQ (reference sequence). The CDR3 consists of 16 residues. The J segment lost 6 bases and the V segment lost 4 bases, leaving 5 bases of the junction unmatched. As DNA, the CDR3 is TGTGCCAGCAGCTCGGGACTAGCGGGGGGAGGTGATACGCAGTATTTT. Translating it yields CASSSGLAGGGDTQYF.

J is TRBJ1-2 and V is TRBV7-9; 7 nucleotides line up with TRBD1. This CDR3 is 15 amino acids long. Germline V CDR1 and CDR2: SEHNR, FQNEAQ (reference sequence). Germline trimming cut 6 bases from V and 0 bases from J; bases unmatched to any gene: 7. CDR3 protein: CASSWFGTANYGYTF. In DNA, the CDR3 is TGTGCCAGCAGTTGGTTCGGGACAGCTAACTATGGCTACACCTTC.

This clone was found a few times. This chain connects TRBV28 to TRBJ1-4; D unresolved. The CDR3 length is 15 residues. With 6 bases removed from V and 8 bases from J, the gap between germline ends came to 19 bases. Germline V CDR1 and CDR2: MDHEN, SYDVKM. The CDR3 loop reads CASSSTALVGEKLFF. The CDR3 region has the DNA TGTGCCAGCAGCTCGACCGCACTGGTCGGGGAAAAACTGTTTTTT.

The rearrangement uses TRBV19 and TRBJ2-5; D ambiguous. The germline V and J ends were trimmed by 6 bases and 1 base, with 3 bases remaining between them. Germline V gene lookup returns CDR1 LNHDA and CDR2 SQIVND (reference sequence). The length of the CDR3 is 11 residues. In DNA, the CDR3 is TGTGCCAGTAGCACCCAAGAGACCCAGTACTTC. Protein sequence: CASSTQETQYF.

The gene calls are TRBV10-3 and TRBJ1-1; D remains ambiguous. The germline gives CDR1 ENHRY, CDR2 SYGVKD. The V end lost 3 bases, the J end lost 5 bases, and 10 bases lay between the germline ends. CDR3 length: 13 amino acids. The CDR3 loop reads CAISDLLGTEAFF. Written as DNA, the CDR3 is TGTGCCATCAGTGATTTATTAGGGACTGAAGCTTTCTTT.

This rearrangement joins TRBV10-3 to TRBJ2-7; 7 bases are shared with TRBD1. The V and J ends lost 3 bases and 5 bases, in that order; junction bases with no gene match: 7. The CDR3 is 14 residues long. The germline V gene encodes CDR1 ENHRY and CDR2 SYGVKD. CDR3 residues: CAISDITGANEQYF. The DNA for the CDR3 is TGTGCCATCAGTGATATCACAGGGGCCAACGAGCAGTACTTC.

This clone was detected a few times. The chain has TRBV19 and TRBJ2-3, with D perhaps assigned TRBD1 or TRBD2 (5 bases each). V lost 3 bases, J lost 2 bases, and 15 bases lay in between. Per germline, CDR1 LNHDA and CDR2 SQIVND (reference sequence). This CDR3 is 16 amino acids long. The CDR3, as DNA: TGTGCCAGTAGTATCTTCGGGACCGCGATCACAGATACGCAGTATTTT. It codes for CASSIFGTAITDTQYF.

The V gene is TRBV11-2, the J gene TRBJ2-7; maybe TRBD1 (6 bases). Germline values: CDR1 SGHAT, CDR2 FQNNGV. Trimming pared 5 bases from V and 4 bases from J, leaving 12 bases between. The CDR3 spans 13 residues. The CDR3: CASSTGTGYEQYF. In nucleotides, the CDR3 is TGTGCCAGCAGCACAGGGACGGGGTACGAGCAGTACTTC.

This rearrangement joins TRBV7-9 to TRBJ2-3; 9 positions match TRBD1. Germline assignment: CDR1 SEHNR and CDR2 FQNEAQ (reference sequence). The CDR3 consists of 17 residues. Trimming cost V 5 bases and J 4 bases; bases outside gene matches: 13. The CDR3 sequence is CASSMLMGQGIPDTQYF. CDR3 nucleotide sequence: TGTGCCAGCAGCATGCTGATGGGACAGGGAATACCAGATACGCAGTATTTT. Drawing the rest from reference TRBV7-9 and TRBJ2-3, the complete variable domain is DTGVSQNPRHKITKRGQNVTFRCDPISEHNRLYWYRQTLGQGPEFLTYFQNEAQLEKSRLLSDRFSAERPKGSFSTLEIQRTEQGDSAMYLCASSMLMGQGIPDTQYFGPGTRLTVL.

The V and J genes are TRBV27 and TRBJ1-2; 8 bases match TRBD1. This CDR3 is built from 13 residues. Germline V CDR1 and CDR2: MNHEY, SMNVEV (reference sequence). The J segment lost 8 bases and the V segment lost 6 bases, leaving 8 bases of the junction unmatched. This CDR3 is CASRYRGSVGYTF. The CDR3 DNA is TGTGCCAGCAGGTACAGGGGGTCGGTAGGCTACACCTTC.

This rearrangement joins TRBV13 to TRBJ1-1; TRBD1 agrees at 7 bases. Trimming removed 5 bases from V and 0 bases from J; junction bases left unmatched: 6. The CDR3 is 15 residues long. Germline V gene data show CDR1 as PRHDT and CDR2 as FYEKMQ (reference sequence). CDR3 protein: CASSTGEKMNTEAFF. The CDR3 nucleotides read TGTGCCAGCAGCACAGGGGAGAAAATGAACACTGAAGCTTTCTTT.